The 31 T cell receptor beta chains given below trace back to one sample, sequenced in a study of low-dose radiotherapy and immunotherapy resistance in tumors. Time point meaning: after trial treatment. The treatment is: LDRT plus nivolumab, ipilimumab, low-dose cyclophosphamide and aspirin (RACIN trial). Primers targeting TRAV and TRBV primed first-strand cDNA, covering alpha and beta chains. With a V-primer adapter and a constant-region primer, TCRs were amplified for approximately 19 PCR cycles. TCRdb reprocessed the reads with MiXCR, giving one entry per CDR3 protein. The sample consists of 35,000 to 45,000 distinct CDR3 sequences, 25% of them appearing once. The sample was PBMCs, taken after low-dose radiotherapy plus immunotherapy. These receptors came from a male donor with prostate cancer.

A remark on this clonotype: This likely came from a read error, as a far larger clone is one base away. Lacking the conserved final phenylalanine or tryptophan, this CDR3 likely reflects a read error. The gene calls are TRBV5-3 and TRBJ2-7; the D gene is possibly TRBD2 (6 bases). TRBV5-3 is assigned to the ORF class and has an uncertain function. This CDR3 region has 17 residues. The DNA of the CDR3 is TGTGCCAGCAGCTTGGAAGGCAAGGGACTCCCGATATACGAGCAGTACTGC. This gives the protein CASSLEGKGLPIYEQYC.

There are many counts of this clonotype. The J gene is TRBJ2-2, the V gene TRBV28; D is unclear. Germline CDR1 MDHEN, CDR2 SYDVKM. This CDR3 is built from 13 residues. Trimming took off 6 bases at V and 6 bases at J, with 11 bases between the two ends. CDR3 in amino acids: CASSSTGPGELFF. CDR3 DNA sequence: TGTGCCAGCAGCTCTACTGGACCCGGGGAGCTGTTTTTT.

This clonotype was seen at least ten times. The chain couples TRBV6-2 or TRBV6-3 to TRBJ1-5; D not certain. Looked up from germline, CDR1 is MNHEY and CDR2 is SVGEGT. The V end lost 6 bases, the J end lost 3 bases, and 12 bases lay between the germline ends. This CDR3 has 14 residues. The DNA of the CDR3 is TGTGCCAGCAGACCAGACACACTCAATCAGCCCCAGCATTTT. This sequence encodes CASRPDTLNQPQHF.

The CDR3 coding sequence is TGTGCCAGCAGCCCCCCCCGGGGGCAATACGAGCAGTACTTC. As protein: CASSPPRGQYEQYF. The chain recombines TRBV6-2 or TRBV6-3 with TRBJ2-7; D is perhaps TRBD1 or TRBD2 (6 bases each). Deletions cut 6 bases from V and 4 bases from J, with 16 bases between. The CDR3 has 14 residues. Germline V CDR1 and CDR2: MNHEY, SVGEGT.

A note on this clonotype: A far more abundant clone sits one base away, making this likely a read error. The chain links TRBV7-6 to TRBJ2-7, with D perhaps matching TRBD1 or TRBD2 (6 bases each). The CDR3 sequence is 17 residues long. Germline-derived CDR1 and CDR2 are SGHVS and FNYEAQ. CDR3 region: CASSLDVGRGQVYAQYF. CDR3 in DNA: TGCGCCAGCAGCTTGGACGTCGGCCGGGGGCAAGTCTACGCGCAGTACTTC. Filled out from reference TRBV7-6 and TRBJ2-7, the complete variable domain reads GAGVSQSPRYKVTKRGQDVALRCDPISGHVSLYWYRQALGQGPEFLTYFNYEAQQDKSGLPNDRFSAERPEGSISTLTIQRTEQRDSAMYRCASSLDVGRGQVYAQYFGPGTRLTVT.

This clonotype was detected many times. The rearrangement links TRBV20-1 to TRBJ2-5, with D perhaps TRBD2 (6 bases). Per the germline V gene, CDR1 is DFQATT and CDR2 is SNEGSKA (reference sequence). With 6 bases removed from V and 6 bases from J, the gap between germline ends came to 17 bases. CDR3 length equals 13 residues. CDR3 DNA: TGCAGTGCCACTGAGACTAGTTCTAAGACCCAGTACTTC. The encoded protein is CSATETSSKTQYF.

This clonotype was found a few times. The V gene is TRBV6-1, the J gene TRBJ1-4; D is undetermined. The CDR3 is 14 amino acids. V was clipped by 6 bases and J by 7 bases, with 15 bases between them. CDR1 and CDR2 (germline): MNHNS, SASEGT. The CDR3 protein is CASSPRESGEKLFF. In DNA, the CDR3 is TGTGCCAGCAGCCCGCGGGAGAGCGGTGAAAAACTGTTTTTT.

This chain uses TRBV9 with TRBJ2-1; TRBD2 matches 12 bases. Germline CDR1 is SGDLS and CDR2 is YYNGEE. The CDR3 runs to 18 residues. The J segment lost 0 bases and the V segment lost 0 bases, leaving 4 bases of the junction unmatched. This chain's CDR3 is CASSVATSGGTSYNEQFF. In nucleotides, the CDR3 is TGTGCCAGCAGCGTAGCAACTAGCGGGGGGACCTCCTACAATGAGCAGTTCTTC.

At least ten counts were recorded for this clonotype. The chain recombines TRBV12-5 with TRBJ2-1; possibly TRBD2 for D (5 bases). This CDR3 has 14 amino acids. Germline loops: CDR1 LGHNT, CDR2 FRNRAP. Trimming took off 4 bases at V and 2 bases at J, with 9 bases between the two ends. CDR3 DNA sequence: TGTGCTAGTGGTTACGCGGGCACCTACAATGAGCAGTTCTTC. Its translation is CASGYAGTYNEQFF.

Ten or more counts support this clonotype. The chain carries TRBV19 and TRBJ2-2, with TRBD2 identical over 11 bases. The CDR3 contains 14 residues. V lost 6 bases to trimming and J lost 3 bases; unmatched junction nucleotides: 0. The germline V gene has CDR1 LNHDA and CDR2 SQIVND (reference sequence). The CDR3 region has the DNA TGTGCCAGTAGACTAGCGGGGGACACCGGGGAGCTGTTTTTT. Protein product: CASRLAGDTGELFF.

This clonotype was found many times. The CDR3 loop reads CASRPGTEETQYF. In nucleotides, the CDR3 is TGTGCCAGCAGGCCCGGGACAGAAGAGACCCAGTACTTC. The genes are TRBV28 and TRBJ2-5; TRBD1 agrees at 7 bases. The germline V gene encodes CDR1 MDHEN and CDR2 SYDVKM. J gave up 3 bases and V 6 bases, and 4 bases lay outside the gene matches. The CDR3 is 13 amino acids.

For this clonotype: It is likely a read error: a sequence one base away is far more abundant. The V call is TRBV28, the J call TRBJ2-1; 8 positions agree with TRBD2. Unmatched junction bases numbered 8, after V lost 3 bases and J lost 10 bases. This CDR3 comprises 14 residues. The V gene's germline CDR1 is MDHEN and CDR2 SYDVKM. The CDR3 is CASSFRGRLYEQFF. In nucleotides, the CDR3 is TGTGCCAGCAGTTTCCGCGGGAGGCTCTACGAGCAGTTCTTC.

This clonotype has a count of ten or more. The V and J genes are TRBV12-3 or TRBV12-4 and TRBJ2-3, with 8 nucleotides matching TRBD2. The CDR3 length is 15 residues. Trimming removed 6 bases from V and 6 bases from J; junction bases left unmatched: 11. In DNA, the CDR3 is TGTGCCAGCAGCCGCCCTAGCGGGCCCTTGGATACGCAGTATTTT. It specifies CASSRPSGPLDTQYF.

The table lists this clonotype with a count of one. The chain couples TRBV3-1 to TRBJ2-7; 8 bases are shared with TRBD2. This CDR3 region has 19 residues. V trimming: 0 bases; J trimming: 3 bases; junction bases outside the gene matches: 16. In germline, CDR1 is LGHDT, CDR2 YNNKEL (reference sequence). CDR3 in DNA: TGTGCCAGCAGCCAAGATGGAGCGGGGGCGGCGGGGAGTCACTACGAGCAGTACTTC. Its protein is CASSQDGAGAAGSHYEQYF.

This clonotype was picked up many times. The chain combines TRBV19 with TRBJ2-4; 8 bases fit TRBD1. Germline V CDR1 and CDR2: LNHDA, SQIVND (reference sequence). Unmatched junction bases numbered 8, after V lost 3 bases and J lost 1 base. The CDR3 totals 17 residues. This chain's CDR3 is CASSIDSGGDAKNIQYF. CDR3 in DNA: TGTGCCAGTAGTATTGATTCAGGGGGCGACGCCAAAAACATTCAGTACTTC. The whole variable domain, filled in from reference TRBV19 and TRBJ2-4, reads DGGITQSPKYLFRKEGQNVTLSCEQNLNHDAMYWYRQDPGQGLRLIYYSQIVNDFQKGDIAEGYSVSREKKESFPLTVTSAQKNPTAFYLCASSIDSGGDAKNIQYFGAGTRLSVL.

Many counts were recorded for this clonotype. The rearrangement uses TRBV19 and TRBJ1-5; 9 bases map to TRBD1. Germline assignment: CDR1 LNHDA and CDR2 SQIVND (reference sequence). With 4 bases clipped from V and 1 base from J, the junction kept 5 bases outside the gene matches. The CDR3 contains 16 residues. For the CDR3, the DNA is TGTGCCAGTAGTACCGGGACAGGGACGAGCAATCAGCCCCAGCATTTT. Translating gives CASSTGTGTSNQPQHF. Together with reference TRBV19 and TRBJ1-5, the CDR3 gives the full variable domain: DGGITQSPKYLFRKEGQNVTLSCEQNLNHDAMYWYRQDPGQGLRLIYYSQIVNDFQKGDIAEGYSVSREKKESFPLTVTSAQKNPTAFYLCASSTGTGTSNQPQHFGDGTRLSIL.

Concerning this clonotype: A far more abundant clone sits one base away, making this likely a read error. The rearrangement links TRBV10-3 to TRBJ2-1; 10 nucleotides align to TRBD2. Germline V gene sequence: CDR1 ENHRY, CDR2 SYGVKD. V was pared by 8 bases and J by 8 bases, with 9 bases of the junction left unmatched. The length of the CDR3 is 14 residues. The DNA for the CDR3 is TGTGCCATCTTACGAGCGGGAGGGCCCGATGAGCAGTTCTTC. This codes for CAILRAGGPDEQFF.

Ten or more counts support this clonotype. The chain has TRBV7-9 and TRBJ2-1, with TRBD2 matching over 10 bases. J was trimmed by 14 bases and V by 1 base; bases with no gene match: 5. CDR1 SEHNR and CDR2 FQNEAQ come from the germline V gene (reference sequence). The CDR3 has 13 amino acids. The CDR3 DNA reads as TGTGCCAGCAGCTTAGGAGCTAGCGGGAGTGAGTTCTTC. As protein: CASSLGASGSEFF.

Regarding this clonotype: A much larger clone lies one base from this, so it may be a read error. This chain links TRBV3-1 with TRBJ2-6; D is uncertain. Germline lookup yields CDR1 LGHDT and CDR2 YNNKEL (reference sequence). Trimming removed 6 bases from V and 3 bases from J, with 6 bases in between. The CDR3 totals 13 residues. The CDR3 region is CASRSRGANVLTF. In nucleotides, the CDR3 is TGTGCCAGCAGGTCCCGTGGGGCCAACGTCCTGACTTTC.

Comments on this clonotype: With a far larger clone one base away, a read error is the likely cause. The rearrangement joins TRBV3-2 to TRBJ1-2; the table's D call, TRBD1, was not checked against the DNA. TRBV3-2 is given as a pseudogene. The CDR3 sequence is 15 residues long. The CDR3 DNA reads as TGTGCCAGCAGCCAAGAAGGCCACAGGGGGCATGGCTACTCCTTC. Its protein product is CASSQEGHRGHGYSF.

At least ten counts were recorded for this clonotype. CDR3 in amino acids: CASTERWSEKLFF. In nucleotides, the CDR3 is TGTGCCAGTACTGAACGGTGGAGTGAAAAACTGTTTTTT. The V call is TRBV6-2 or TRBV6-3, the J call TRBJ1-4; D remains ambiguous. There are 13 residues in the CDR3. V was trimmed by 9 bases and J by 7 bases, leaving 15 bases between them. Germline V CDR1 and CDR2: MNHEY, SVGEGT.

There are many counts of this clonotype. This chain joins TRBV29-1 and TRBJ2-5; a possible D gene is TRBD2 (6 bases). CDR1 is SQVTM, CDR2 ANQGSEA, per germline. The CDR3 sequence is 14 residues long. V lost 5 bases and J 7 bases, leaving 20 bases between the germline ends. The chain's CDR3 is CSVMSRPPGGTQYF. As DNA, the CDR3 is TGCAGCGTTATGAGTCGGCCCCCCGGGGGGACCCAGTACTTC. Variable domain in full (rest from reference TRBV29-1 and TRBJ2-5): SAVISQKPSRDICQRGTSLTIQCQVDSQVTMMFWYRQQPGQSLTLIATANQGSEATYESGFVIDKFPISRPNLTFSTLTVSNMSPEDSSIYLCSVMSRPPGGTQYFGPGTRLLVL.

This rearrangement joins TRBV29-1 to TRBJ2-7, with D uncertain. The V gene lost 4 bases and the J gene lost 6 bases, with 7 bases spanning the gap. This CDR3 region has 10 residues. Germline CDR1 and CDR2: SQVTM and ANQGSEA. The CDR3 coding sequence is TGCAGCGTTGGAGTAAGCGAGCAGTACTTC. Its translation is CSVGVSEQYF.

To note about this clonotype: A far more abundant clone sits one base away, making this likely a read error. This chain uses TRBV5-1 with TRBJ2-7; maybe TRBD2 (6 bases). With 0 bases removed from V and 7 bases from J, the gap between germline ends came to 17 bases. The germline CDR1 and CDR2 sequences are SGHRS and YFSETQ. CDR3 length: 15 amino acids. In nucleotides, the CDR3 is TGCGCCAGCAGCTTGGCTGGGGGGAATCGTGATGAGCAGTACTTC. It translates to CASSLAGGNRDEQYF.

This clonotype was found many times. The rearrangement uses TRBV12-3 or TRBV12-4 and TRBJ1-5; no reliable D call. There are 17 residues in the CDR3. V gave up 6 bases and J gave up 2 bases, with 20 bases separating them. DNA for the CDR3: TGTGCCAGCAGCCAAACTCGGAGCACGGGAGGCAATCAGCCCCAGCATTTT. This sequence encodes CASSQTRSTGGNQPQHF.

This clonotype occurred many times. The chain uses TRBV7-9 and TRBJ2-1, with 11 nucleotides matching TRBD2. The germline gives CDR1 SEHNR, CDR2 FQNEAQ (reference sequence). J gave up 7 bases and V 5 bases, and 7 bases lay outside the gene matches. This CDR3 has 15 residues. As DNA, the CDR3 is TGTGCCAGCAGCGATCGAACTAGCGGGAGTAATGAGCAGTTCTTC. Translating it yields CASSDRTSGSNEQFF. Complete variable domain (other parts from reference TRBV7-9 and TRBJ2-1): DTGVSQNPRHKITKRGQNVTFRCDPISEHNRLYWYRQTLGQGPEFLTYFQNEAQLEKSRLLSDRFSAERPKGSFSTLEIQRTEQGDSAMYLCASSDRTSGSNEQFFGPGTRLTVL.

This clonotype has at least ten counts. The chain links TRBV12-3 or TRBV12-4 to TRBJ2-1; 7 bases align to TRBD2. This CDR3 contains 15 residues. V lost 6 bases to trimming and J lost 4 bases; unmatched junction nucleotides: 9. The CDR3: CASRVGGGGYNEQFF. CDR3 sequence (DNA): TGTGCCAGCAGGGTGGGGGGGGGAGGGTACAATGAGCAGTTCTTC.

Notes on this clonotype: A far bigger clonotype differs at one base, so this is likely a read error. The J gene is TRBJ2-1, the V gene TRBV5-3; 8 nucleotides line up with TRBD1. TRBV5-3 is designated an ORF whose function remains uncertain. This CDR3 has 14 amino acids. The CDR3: CASSLAGTGYEQFF. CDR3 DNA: TGTGCCAGCAGCTTGGCGGGGACAGGCTACGAGCAGTTCTTC.

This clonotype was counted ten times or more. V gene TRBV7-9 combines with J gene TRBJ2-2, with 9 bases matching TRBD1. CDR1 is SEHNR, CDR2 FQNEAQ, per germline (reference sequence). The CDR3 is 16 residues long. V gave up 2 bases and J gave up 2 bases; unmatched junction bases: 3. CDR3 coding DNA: TGTGCCAGCAGCTTAAAGACAGGGGGAAACACCGGGGAGCTGTTTTTT. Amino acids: CASSLKTGGNTGELFF. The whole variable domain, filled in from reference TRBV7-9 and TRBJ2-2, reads DTGVSQNPRHKITKRGQNVTFRCDPISEHNRLYWYRQTLGQGPEFLTYFQNEAQLEKSRLLSDRFSAERPKGSFSTLEIQRTEQGDSAMYLCASSLKTGGNTGELFFGEGSRLTVL.

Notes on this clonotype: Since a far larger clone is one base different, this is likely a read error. DNA of the CDR3: TGTGCCACCAGTGAAGGCCGGCGAAGCACAGATACGCAGTATTTT. Encoded protein: CATSEGRRSTDTQYF. The chain uses TRBV27 and TRBJ2-3; D unresolved. This CDR3 is built from 15 residues. The germline V gene encodes CDR1 MNHEY and CDR2 SMNVEV (reference sequence).

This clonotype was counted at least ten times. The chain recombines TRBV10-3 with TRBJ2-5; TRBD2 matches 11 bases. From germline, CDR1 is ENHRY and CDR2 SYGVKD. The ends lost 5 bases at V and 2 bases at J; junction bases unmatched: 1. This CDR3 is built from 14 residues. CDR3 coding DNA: TGTGCCATCAGTCCTAGCGGGGGGCAAGAGACCCAGTACTTC. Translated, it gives CAISPSGGQETQYF.